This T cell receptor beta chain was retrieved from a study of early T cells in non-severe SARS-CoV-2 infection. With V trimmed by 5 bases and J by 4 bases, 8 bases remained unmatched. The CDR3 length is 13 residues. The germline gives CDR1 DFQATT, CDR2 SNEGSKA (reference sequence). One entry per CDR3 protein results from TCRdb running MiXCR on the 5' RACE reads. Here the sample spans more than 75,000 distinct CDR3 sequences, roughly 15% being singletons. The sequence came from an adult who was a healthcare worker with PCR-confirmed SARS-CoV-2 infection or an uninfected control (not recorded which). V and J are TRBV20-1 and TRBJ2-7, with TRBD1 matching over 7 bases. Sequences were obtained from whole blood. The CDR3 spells CSAWTGYEYEQYF. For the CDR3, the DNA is TGCAGTGCTTGGACAGGTTACGAATACGAGCAGTACTTC.